These T cell receptor beta chains were read from a single sample in a study of cytomegalovirus exposure and HLA in healthy donors. The repertoire was sequenced with immunoSEQ multiplex PCR; TCRdb's copy has only in-frame clones and lacks some. The sample contains under 65,000 clones, 85% to 95% of which appear only once. The specimen was PBMCs. The receptors shown here come from a woman between 18 and 29 years old in good health and CMV-seropositive. Both conserved end residues are part of each CDR3. The D gene is left open where the match is weak. The size field is filled for only some rows; it gives once, few, many or a size class.

J: TRBJ2-5; length: 13; D: -; size: -; V: TRBV4-1; DNA: TGCGCCAGCAGCCAAGATCCTACGCCGCCGCAGTACTTC; CDR3: CASSQDPTPPQYF
J: TRBJ2-7; length: 15; D: -; size: -; V: TRBV10-3; DNA: TGTGCCATCAGTGAAACAGGGTTTAGCTCCTACGAGCAGTACTTC; CDR3: CAISETGFSSYEQYF
J: TRBJ1-6; length: 13; D: -; size: -; V: TRBV9; DNA: TGTGCCAGCAGCCCCGGGACAAATTCACCCCTCCACTTT; CDR3: CASSPGTNSPLHF
J: TRBJ1-2; length: 13; D: -; size: -; V: TRBV9; DNA: TGTGCCAGCAGCGTACTGGGCCACTATGGCTACACCTTC; CDR3: CASSVLGHYGYTF
J: TRBJ2-1; length: 18; D: -; size: -; V: TRBV5-1; DNA: TGCGCCAGCAGCTTGGGGTTAGCTCATGTCTCGTCCTACAATGAGCAGTTCTTC; CDR3: CASSLGLAHVSSYNEQFF
J: TRBJ2-1; length: 20; D: TRBD2; size: -; V: TRBV4-1; DNA: TGCGCCAGCAGCCAAGGAGGAGGAGGAGCGGGAGGGCCGTATTACAATGAGCAGTTCTTC; CDR3: CASSQGGGGAGGPYYNEQFF
J: TRBJ2-3; length: 15; D: TRBD2; size: -; V: TRBV2; DNA: TGTGCCAGCAGTCGACTAGCGGGGCGCACAGATACGCAGTATTTT; CDR3: CASSRLAGRTDTQYF
J: TRBJ1-2; length: 16; D: -; size: once; V: TRBV5-1; DNA: TGCGCCAGCAGCGTGGGCGGACAGATGGAGGTCTATGGCTACACCTTC; CDR3: CASSVGGQMEVYGYTF
J: TRBJ2-5; length: 17; D: TRBD2; size: -; V: TRBV5-5; DNA: TGTGCCAGCAGCTTGAGGGCTAGCGGGAGTCAGGGGGAGACCCAGTACTTC; CDR3: CASSLRASGSQGETQYF
J: TRBJ1-3; length: 15; D: -; size: once; V: TRBV30; DNA: TGTGCCTGGAGTCGCCTCAGTAACTCTGGAAACACCATATATTTT; CDR3: CAWSRLSNSGNTIYF
J: TRBJ2-1; length: 16; D: -; size: few; V: TRBV6-1; DNA: TGTGCCAGCAGTGAAGCGGGACTCCCTAAGCCCAATGAGCAGTTCTTC; CDR3: CASSEAGLPKPNEQFF
J: TRBJ2-1; length: 15; D: -; size: -; V: TRBV5-8; DNA: TGTGCCAGCAGCTTGGACTCGAGCTCCTACAATGAGCAGTTCTTC; CDR3: CASSLDSSSYNEQFF
J: TRBJ2-1; length: 15; D: -; size: -; V: TRBV7-9; DNA: TGTGCCAGCAACCCCCATAGCGGAAAATACAATGAGCAGTTCTTC; CDR3: CASNPHSGKYNEQFF
J: TRBJ1-6; length: 17; D: -; size: -; V: TRBV4-1; DNA: TGCGCCAGCAGCCAAGAATCAGGGATCTTTTATAATTCACCCCTCCACTTT; CDR3: CASSQESGIFYNSPLHF
J: TRBJ2-1; length: 16; D: -; size: -; V: TRBV14; DNA: TGTGCCAGCAGCCAAGATGAGGGATGGGTCTACAATGAGCAGTTCTTC; CDR3: CASSQDEGWVYNEQFF
J: TRBJ2-5; length: 18; D: TRBD1; size: -; V: TRBV4-2; DNA: TGTGCCAGCAGCCAAGGAACAAAAAACAGGGGGCAGGGTGAGACCCAGTACTTC; CDR3: CASSQGTKNRGQGETQYF
J: TRBJ1-1; length: 11; D: -; size: -; V: TRBV28; DNA: TGTGCCAGCAACTCGGGGACTGAAGCTTTCTTT; CDR3: CASNSGTEAFF
J: TRBJ1-2; length: 15; D: -; size: -; V: TRBV7-2; DNA: TGTGCCAGCAGCTTAGATTCGGCCAGGGCGAGGGGCTACACCTTC; CDR3: CASSLDSARARGYTF
J: TRBJ1-1; length: 16; D: -; size: -; V: TRBV6-5; DNA: TGTGCCAGCAGTTACAGTGTAGAAACAGGAGGGACTGAAGCTTTCTTT; CDR3: CASSYSVETGGTEAFF
J: TRBJ2-7; length: 14; D: TRBD2; size: -; V: TRBV7-3; DNA: TGTGCCAGCAGTCTAGCGGGGGATACGAGCGAGCAGTACTTC; CDR3: CASSLAGDTSEQYF
J: TRBJ1-5; length: 15; D: -; size: -; V: TRBV28; DNA: TGTGCCAGCAGACAGGCCGGTAGAGGCGATCAGCCCCAGCATTTT; CDR3: CASRQAGRGDQPQHF
J: TRBJ2-1; length: 18; D: TRBD2; size: -; V: TRBV18; DNA: TGTGCCAGCTCACCGAGAGCGGGGGGCTATAGCTCCTACAATGAGCAGTTCTTC; CDR3: CASSPRAGGYSSYNEQFF
J: TRBJ1-2; length: 14; D: -; size: -; V: TRBV9; DNA: TGTGCCAGCAGCGTCACCCGACTGCCCTATGGCTACACCTTC; CDR3: CASSVTRLPYGYTF
J: TRBJ1-1; length: 14; D: TRBD1; size: -; V: TRBV7-9; DNA: TGTGCCAGCAGCCAGGACAGGATGAACACTGAAGCTTTCTTT; CDR3: CASSQDRMNTEAFF
J: TRBJ1-1; length: 14; D: TRBD1; size: -; V: TRBV11-2; DNA: TGTGCCAGCAGCTTAGGGACAGGGGCCACTGAAGCTTTCTTT; CDR3: CASSLGTGATEAFF
J: TRBJ2-6; length: 15; D: -; size: -; V: TRBV5-1; DNA: TGCGCCAGCAGAACGTCAGGGTCTGGGGCCAACGTCCTGACTTTC; CDR3: CASRTSGSGANVLTF
J: TRBJ2-1; length: 18; D: TRBD1; size: -; V: TRBV5-1; DNA: TGCGCCAGCAGCGTCGGGACAGGGGGCCAGGGGGCCTACAATGAGCAGTTCTTC; CDR3: CASSVGTGGQGAYNEQFF
J: TRBJ2-1; length: 18; D: TRBD2; size: once; V: TRBV4-3; DNA: TGCGCCAGCAGCCAAGAAAGGGTCGGGAGCGGGGTCTACAATGAGCAGTTCTTC; CDR3: CASSQERVGSGVYNEQFF
J: TRBJ2-1; length: 14; D: -; size: -; V: TRBV2; DNA: TGTGCCAGCAGTGGAGGGTTAGATTACAATGAGCAGTTCTTC; CDR3: CASSGGLDYNEQFF
J: TRBJ1-4; length: 18; D: TRBD1; size: -; V: TRBV7-9; DNA: TGTGCCAGCAGCCCGTCCGGGACAGGGATGGGGGCCAGTGAAAAACTGTTTTTT; CDR3: CASSPSGTGMGASEKLFF
J: TRBJ2-3; length: 18; D: TRBD2; size: -; V: TRBV5-4; DNA: TGTGCCAGCAGCTTGGAAGGACTAGCGGGGGCTAGCACAGATACGCAGTATTTT; CDR3: CASSLEGLAGASTDTQYF
J: TRBJ2-1; length: 12; D: -; size: -; V: TRBV29-1; DNA: TGCAGCGTAATGGACACCCCCAATGAGCAGTTCTTC; CDR3: CSVMDTPNEQFF
J: TRBJ1-2; length: 14; D: TRBD1; size: -; V: TRBV7-2; DNA: TGTGCCAGCAGCTTGGGACAGGCGAACTATGGCTACACCTTC; CDR3: CASSLGQANYGYTF
J: TRBJ1-1; length: 14; D: -; size: -; V: TRBV19; DNA: TGTGCCAGTAGTTGGGATGGAGGCGGCACTGAAGCTTTCTTT; CDR3: CASSWDGGGTEAFF
J: TRBJ1-1; length: 17; D: -; size: -; V: TRBV19; DNA: TGTGCCAGTACCTATTGGGGGCTCGACAGGTACGGGACTGAAGCTTTCTTT; CDR3: CASTYWGLDRYGTEAFF
J: TRBJ1-1; length: 15; D: -; size: -; V: TRBV7-8; DNA: TGTGCCAGCAGCTTAAACGCAGGGGCGAACACTGAAGCTTTCTTT; CDR3: CASSLNAGANTEAFF
J: TRBJ2-2; length: 16; D: -; size: once; V: TRBV11-1; DNA: TGTGCCAGCAGCTTAGAGATCAGGGAGAACACCGGGGAGCTGTTTTTT; CDR3: CASSLEIRENTGELFF
J: TRBJ2-1; length: 20; D: TRBD2; size: -; V: TRBV28; DNA: TGTGCCAGCAGTACGCCCGCTACGCGGGAGGCCGACTTCTCCTACAATGAGCAGTTCTTC; CDR3: CASSTPATREADFSYNEQFF
J: TRBJ2-7; length: 18; D: TRBD2; size: -; V: TRBV28; DNA: TGTGCCAGCAGTTTGATCGGACTAGCGGAGAGGAACTCCTACGAGCAGTACTTC; CDR3: CASSLIGLAERNSYEQYF
J: TRBJ2-5; length: 15; D: TRBD1; size: many; V: TRBV27; DNA: TGTGCCAGCAGCCTTCGGACAGGGGGCTTTGAGACCCAGTACTTC; CDR3: CASSLRTGGFETQYF
J: TRBJ1-1; length: 17; D: TRBD1; size: -; V: TRBV2; DNA: TGTGCCAGCAGTGAACGGGGGACAGGGGTGCCGAACACTGAAGCTTTCTTT; CDR3: CASSERGTGVPNTEAFF
J: TRBJ2-2; length: 16; D: -; size: few; V: TRBV1; DNA: TGCACCAGCAGCCAAGAATTGGCGGTCAACACCGGGGAGCTGTTTTTT; CDR3: CTSSQELAVNTGELFF
J: TRBJ2-5; length: 15; D: TRBD2; size: -; V: TRBV7-8; DNA: TGTGCCAGCAGCCGCGGGCGGGAGAGGAGGGAGACCCAGTACTTC; CDR3: CASSRGRERRETQYF
J: TRBJ1-6; length: 15; D: -; size: -; V: TRBV9; DNA: TGTGCCAGCAGCGTAGGGGGGGGCTCGAATTCACCCCTCCACTTT; CDR3: CASSVGGGSNSPLHF
J: TRBJ2-2; length: 17; D: -; size: -; V: TRBV5-1; DNA: TGCGCCAGCAGAACGGACCCAGGGGTTATGTACACCGGGGAGCTGTTTTTT; CDR3: CASRTDPGVMYTGELFF
J: TRBJ1-1; length: 14; D: -; size: -; V: TRBV5-1; DNA: TGCGCCAGCAGCATTTCAACAGGGAACACTGAAGCTTTCTTT; CDR3: CASSISTGNTEAFF
J: TRBJ1-4; length: 16; D: -; size: -; V: TRBV6-6; DNA: TGTGCCAGCAGTTACTCAACAGGGACAACTAATGAAAAACTGTTTTTT; CDR3: CASSYSTGTTNEKLFF
J: TRBJ2-3; length: 17; D: TRBD2; size: -; V: TRBV2; DNA: TGTGCCAGCATTCTACTAGCGGGAGGGGGTGACACAGATACGCAGTATTTT; CDR3: CASILLAGGGDTDTQYF
J: TRBJ2-5; length: 14; D: TRBD2; size: -; V: TRBV4-2; DNA: TGTGCCAGCAGCCGGACTAGCGGGGCAGAGACCCAGTACTTC; CDR3: CASSRTSGAETQYF
J: TRBJ2-2; length: 15; D: TRBD2; size: -; V: TRBV5-1; DNA: TGCGCCAGCAGCTTGTCCGCGGGAGCAGGCGGGGAGCTGTTTTTT; CDR3: CASSLSAGAGGELFF
J: TRBJ2-2; length: 14; D: -; size: -; V: TRBV6-4; DNA: TGTGCCAGCAGTGACTCGAGGGAGACCGGGGAGCTGTTTTTT; CDR3: CASSDSRETGELFF
J: TRBJ2-1; length: 15; D: TRBD2; size: -; V: TRBV18; DNA: TGTGCCAGCTCACAGGGACTAGCGGGGGTGAATGAGCAGTTCTTC; CDR3: CASSQGLAGVNEQFF